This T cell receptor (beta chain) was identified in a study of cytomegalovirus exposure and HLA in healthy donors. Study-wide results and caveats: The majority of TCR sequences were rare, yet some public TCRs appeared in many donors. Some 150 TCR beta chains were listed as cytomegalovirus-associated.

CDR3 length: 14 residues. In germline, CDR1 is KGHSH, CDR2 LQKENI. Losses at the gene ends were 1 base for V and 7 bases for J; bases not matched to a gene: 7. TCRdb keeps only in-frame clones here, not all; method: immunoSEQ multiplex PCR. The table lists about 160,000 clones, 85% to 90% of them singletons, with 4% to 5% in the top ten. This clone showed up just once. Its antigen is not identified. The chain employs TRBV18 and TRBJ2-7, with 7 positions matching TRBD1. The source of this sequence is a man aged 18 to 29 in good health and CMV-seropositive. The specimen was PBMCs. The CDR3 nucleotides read TGTGCCAGCTCACCACAGGGGGCAATGGTGGAGCAGTACTTC. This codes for CASSPQGAMVEQYF.